The TCR beta chain described here comes from a study of blood T cell repertoires in COVID-19 (dated by TCRdb to about 2020). Study-level background: The collaborator samples originated in the United States, Italy and Spain and spanned the acute and convalescent phases of COVID-19. Subjects who had been exposed to COVID-19, were actively infected with it, or had recovered from it provided the deeply sampled blood TCRbeta repertoires that made up the dataset. HLA class I and class II types, where available, came from metadata supplied by the sample provider rather than from assay-based typing. The material from the prospective study consisted of cDNA or gDNA derived from T cells, B-cell-depleted T cells, or PBMCs. A de-identified subject ID, COVID-19 status, age in years and sex were almost always included in the sample metadata. The repertoires were made available in a free public database intended to serve as a resource for research on the immune response to SARS-CoV-2. Samples came from the ongoing ImmuneRACE study (first 160 participants) plus 1,254 subjects from 6 global collaborators.

The immunoSEQ Assay, a bias-controlled multiplex PCR, was used to amplify TCRbeta CDR3 regions from genomic DNA. Turning to the authors' computational methods: Nucleated cell counts per sample were estimated from amplification of reference gene primers within the assay. To quantify the absolute abundance of each unique TCRbeta CDR3 rearrangement, sequence reads were collapsed and filtered. Productive Simpson clonality was computed per sample as the square root of Simpson's diversity index over productive rearrangements. Sourced from immuneACCESS, this table was stored by TCRdb with only in-frame sequences that have V and J called. A share of the clones is absent; for the studies checked, an unresolved V gene accounts for under half, and the remainder has no known explanation. The V and J calls and clone size were taken over from that table, and D and trimming were inferred from the DNA. This sample comprises about 270,000 clones, roughly 85% of them detected only once. The ten most abundant clones make up under 3.5% of the sample.

What the work shows at the level of the full study, not this receptor alone: The quantity of clinical and demographic metadata differed by source and by participant and was supplied without curation.

Of note for this clone: Its antigen target is currently unknown. Base qualities are not at hand, and no much larger clone is one base apart.

Whole blood was collected in K2EDTA tubes by collaborating institutions according to the institutions' own protocols. For TCRbeta analysis, collaborator samples were shipped as frozen whole blood, as isolated PBMCs, or as DNA extracted from either sample type. V lost 2 bases and J lost 0 bases; the stretch between them is 14 bases long. CDR1 and CDR2 are drawn from the germline V gene: MNHNS, SASEGT. The CDR3 has 17 amino acids, counting the end cysteine and phenylalanine. Only the CDR3 region is kept as DNA, spanning 51 bases read in frame from base 1. The chain employs TRBV6-1 and TRBJ1-5, with no D gene named confidently. Sequencing was done on a sample of peripheral blood. The TCR sequence derives from a woman aged 18-29 years with acute or convalescent COVID-19. CDR3 protein: CASSESAGGYSNQPQHF. The sequenced DNA: TGTGCCAGCAGTGAAAGTGCGGGAGGGTATAGCAATCAGCCCCAGCATTTT.